This T cell receptor beta chain was identified during a study of blood T cell repertoires in COVID-19 (dated by TCRdb to the early 2020s). About the study as a whole: Samples covering the acute and convalescent phases of COVID-19 were provided by collaborators in the United States, Italy and Spain. The dataset comprised deeply sampled blood TCRbeta repertoires from subjects exposed to, actively infected with, or recovered from COVID-19. Where HLA class I and class II types were available, the types were taken from metadata supplied by the sample provider, not from assay-based typing. The material from the prospective study consisted of cDNA or gDNA derived from T cells, B-cell-depleted T cells, or PBMCs. A de-identified subject ID, COVID-19 status, age in years and sex were almost always included in the sample metadata. A freely available public database, intended as a resource for researchers studying the immune response to SARS-CoV-2, is where the repertoires were released. The samples were drawn from two sources: the first 160 participants of the ongoing ImmuneRACE study, and fewer than 1,500 subjects contributed by 6 global collaborators.

TCRbeta CDR3 regions were amplified from genomic DNA using the immunoSEQ Assay, a bias-controlled multiplex PCR. In the source study's methods: The number of nucleated cells in each sample was estimated from the amplification of reference gene primers within the assay. Sequence reads were collapsed and filtered to measure the absolute abundance of every unique TCRbeta CDR3 rearrangement. For each sample, productive Simpson clonality was calculated by taking the square root of Simpson's diversity index across productive rearrangements. TCRdb obtained this table from immuneACCESS and retained in-frame rearrangements with V and J assigned. These tables miss some clones; where compared with another copy, unresolved V genes account for less than half of the shortfall, and the remainder is unexplained. V and J calls and clone size are given by that table; D and trimming were obtained from the DNA. A total of roughly 130,000 clones appear in this sample, about 85% of them only once. Approximately 2.5% of the sample is held by the ten biggest clonotypes.

For this clone: Its antigen specificity is not known. It has no much larger one-base neighbor in the sample; base qualities were not kept.

The investigation overall reported the following: The quantity of clinical and demographic metadata differed by source and by participant and was supplied without curation.

One collaborating source in Seattle enrolled patients during active infection and followed them longitudinally through the course of disease. Whole blood was collected in K2EDTA tubes by collaborating institutions according to the institutions' own protocols. Collaborator samples were shipped for TCRbeta analysis as frozen whole blood, isolated PBMCs, or DNA extracted from either sample type. CDR1 and CDR2, looked up from the germline V gene, are WSHSY and SAAADI. The germline V and J ends show losses of 8 bases and 4 bases respectively, and no gene match explains 6 bases of the junction. Its CDR3 holds 13 amino acids, cysteine through phenylalanine. The retained sequence is limited to the CDR3, 39 bases, with the frame set at the first base.

Sequencing was carried out using peripheral blood. The chain employs TRBV10-2 and TRBJ2-7; TRBD1 matches 9 bases in the middle. This clonotype was obtained from a human donor with COVID-19, enrolled during active disease. The donor label of this sample is uncertain. The nucleotide sequence reads as follows: TGCGCCAGCGGGACAGGGAGATTTTACGAGCAGTACTTC. This yields the protein CASGTGRFYEQYF.